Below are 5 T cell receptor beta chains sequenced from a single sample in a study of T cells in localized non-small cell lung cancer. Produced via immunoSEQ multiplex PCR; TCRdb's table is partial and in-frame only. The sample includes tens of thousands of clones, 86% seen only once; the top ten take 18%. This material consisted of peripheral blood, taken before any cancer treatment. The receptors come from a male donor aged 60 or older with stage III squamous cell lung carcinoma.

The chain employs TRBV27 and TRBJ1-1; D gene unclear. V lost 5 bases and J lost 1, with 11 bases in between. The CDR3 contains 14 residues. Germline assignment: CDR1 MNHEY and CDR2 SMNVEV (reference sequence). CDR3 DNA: TGTGCCAGCAGTCCCCCGGGCCCGAACACTGAAGCTTTCTTT. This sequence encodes CASSPPGPNTEAFF.

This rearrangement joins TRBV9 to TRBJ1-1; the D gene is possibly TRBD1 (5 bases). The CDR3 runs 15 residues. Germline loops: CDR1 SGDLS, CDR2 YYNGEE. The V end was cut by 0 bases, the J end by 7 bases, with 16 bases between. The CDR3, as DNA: TGTGCCAGCAGCGTAGCTGCAGGGCTTCAAGGTGAAGCTTTCTTT. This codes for CASSVAAGLQGEAFF.

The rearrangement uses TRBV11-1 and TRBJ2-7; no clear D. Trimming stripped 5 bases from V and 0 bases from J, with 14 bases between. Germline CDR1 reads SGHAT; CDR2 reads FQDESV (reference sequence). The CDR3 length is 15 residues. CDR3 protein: CASSLVGFSSYEQYF. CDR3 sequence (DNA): TGTGCCAGCAGCCTAGTGGGTTTCTCCTCCTACGAGCAGTACTTC.

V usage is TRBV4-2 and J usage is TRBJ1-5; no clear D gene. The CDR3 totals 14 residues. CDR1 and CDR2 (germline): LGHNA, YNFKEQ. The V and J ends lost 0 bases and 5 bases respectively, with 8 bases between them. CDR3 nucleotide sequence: TGTGCCAGCAGCCAAGATCCCGGTTATCAGCCCCAGCATTTT. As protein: CASSQDPGYQPQHF.

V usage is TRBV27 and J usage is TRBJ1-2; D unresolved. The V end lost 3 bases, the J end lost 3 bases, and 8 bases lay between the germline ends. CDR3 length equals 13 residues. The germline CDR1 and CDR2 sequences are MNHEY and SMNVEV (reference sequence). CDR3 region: CASSLNSYYGYTF. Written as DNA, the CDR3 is TGTGCCAGCAGTTTGAACAGCTACTATGGCTACACCTTC.